The table lists the clone carrying this T cell receptor beta chain with a few counts. These data are taken from a study of blood T cell repertoires in COVID-19. The wider study: Whether acute or convalescent, the COVID-19 samples came from the United States, Italy and Spain. Nucleic acid was either cDNA or gDNA, and it came from T cells, B-cell-depleted T cells, or PBMCs.

Produced via immunoSEQ multiplex PCR; TCRdb's table is partial and in-frame only. The sample has 200,000 to 300,000 clones; 75% to 85% are singletons. The germline gives CDR1 ENHRY, CDR2 SYGVKD. Trimming removed 10 bases from V and 7 bases from J; junction bases left unmatched: 10. The CDR3 sequence is 13 residues long. The receptor was derived from a human donor in a cohort sampled during active COVID-19. The sequencing input was peripheral blood. The genes are TRBV10-3 and TRBJ1-5; 7 bases match TRBD1. The CDR3 coding sequence is TGTGCCACCGGGACAGCAACGAAACAGCCCCAGCATTTT. It translates to CATGTATKQPQHF.